A single T cell receptor (beta chain) is shown here with its context. Its target is unknown. Trimming stripped 9 bases from V and 1 base from J, with 9 bases between. The CDR3 runs to 12 residues. Germline lookup yields CDR1 MDHEN and CDR2 SYDVKM. The sample belongs to a study of STAT3 mutations in large granular lymphocyte leukemia. Study information: Roughly half the longitudinally sequenced T-LGLL patients had canonical STAT3 mutations. Whole-study results and caveats: At least one immunodominant TCR beta clonotype appeared in every T-cell large granular lymphocyte leukemia patient. In about 30% of the 18 patients, new TCR clonotypes emerged after therapy. Clonal expansion was inferred from other time points because no sample existed at each clone's first appearance.

TCRdb's copy holds only in-frame clones and misses some; the assay was immunoSEQ multiplex PCR. The profile shows over 30,000 clones, 70% to 90% of them singletons. The chain joins TRBV28 to TRBJ1-1; D might be TRBD1 (5 bases). The sample consisted of PBMCs. The origin of this receptor is a human donor with T large granular lymphocyte leukemia. Some clones in this sample may be carry-over from other donors' samples. The CDR3 DNA is TGTGCCAGTCGACAGCCGAACACTGAAGCTTTCTTT. Residues: CASRQPNTEAFF.